A single sample gave rise to the 6 T cell receptor beta chains below, sequenced in a study of T-cell reconstitution after alpha-beta-depleted transplantation in children. The library targeted TCRbeta and was prepared with unique molecular identifiers. TCRdb used MiXCR to reprocess the PCR reads, holding one entry per CDR3 protein. The table has some 600,000 distinct CDR3 sequences, around a sixth seen once; the top ten hold approximately 1%. The source was PBMCs from the stem cell graft donor, collected from the stem cell graft. These TCRs come from a human donor who donated a stem cell graft to a child with acute myeloid leukemia.

Many counts were recorded for this clonotype. V gene TRBV20-1 combines with J gene TRBJ2-7; D unclear. This CDR3 spans 14 amino acids. From germline, CDR1 is DFQATT and CDR2 SNEGSKA (reference sequence). With 5 bases removed from V and 5 bases from J, the gap between germline ends came to 19 bases. CDR3 sequence: CSAQRASNIHEQYF. Written as DNA, the CDR3 is TGCAGTGCTCAACGGGCTAGTAACATCCACGAGCAGTACTTC.

The V gene is TRBV4-3, the J gene TRBJ2-3, with TRBD2 as a possible D gene (7 bases). The CDR3 is made up of 18 amino acids. V was clipped by 4 bases and J by 2 bases, with 22 bases between them. CDR1 and CDR2 from the germline V gene are LGHNA and YSLEER. The CDR3 spells CASSRKRGGIGYTDTQYF. Written as DNA, the CDR3 is TGCGCCAGCAGCCGAAAAAGGGGGGGCATTGGGTACACAGATACGCAGTATTTT.

This clonotype was seen repeatedly, ten times or more. V usage is TRBV20-1 and J usage is TRBJ2-1; either TRBD1 or TRBD2 may supply D (5 bases each). The CDR3 contains 12 residues. Germline-derived CDR1 and CDR2 are DFQATT and SNEGSKA (reference sequence). The CDR3 sequence is CLCRDGYNEQFF. CDR3 coding DNA: TGCCTTTGTCGGGACGGTTACAATGAGCAGTTCTTC.

In this sample, this clonotype turned up once. The rearrangement uses TRBV30 and TRBJ2-2; D uncertain. V was pared by 7 bases and J by 3 bases, with 6 bases between. CDR1 is GTSNPN, CDR2 SVGIG, per germline (reference sequence). The CDR3 has 11 residues. CDR3 DNA sequence: TGTGCCTCCGTCGACACCGGGGAGCTGTTTTTT. This gives the protein CASVDTGELFF.

This clonotype was detected many times. This chain joins TRBV20-1 and TRBJ2-5; perhaps TRBD2 as D (7 bases). Trimming cost V 0 bases and J 3 bases, with 14 bases left between them. CDR3 length: 15 residues. Germline-derived CDR1 and CDR2 are DFQATT and SNEGSKA (reference sequence). CDR3 region: CSARDPRGGKETQYF. The CDR3 DNA reads as TGCAGTGCTAGAGATCCTAGGGGGGGAAAAGAGACCCAGTACTTC.

This clonotype was picked up many times. The chain is built from TRBV6-1 and TRBJ2-2; no reliable D call. CDR3 length equals 14 residues. Germline CDR1 MNHNS, CDR2 SASEGT. V lost 6 bases and J lost 3, with 11 bases in between. The CDR3 DNA sequence: TGTGCCAGCAGGCCCTTTCCCTACACCGGGGAGCTGTTTTTT. Translation gives CASRPFPYTGELFF.